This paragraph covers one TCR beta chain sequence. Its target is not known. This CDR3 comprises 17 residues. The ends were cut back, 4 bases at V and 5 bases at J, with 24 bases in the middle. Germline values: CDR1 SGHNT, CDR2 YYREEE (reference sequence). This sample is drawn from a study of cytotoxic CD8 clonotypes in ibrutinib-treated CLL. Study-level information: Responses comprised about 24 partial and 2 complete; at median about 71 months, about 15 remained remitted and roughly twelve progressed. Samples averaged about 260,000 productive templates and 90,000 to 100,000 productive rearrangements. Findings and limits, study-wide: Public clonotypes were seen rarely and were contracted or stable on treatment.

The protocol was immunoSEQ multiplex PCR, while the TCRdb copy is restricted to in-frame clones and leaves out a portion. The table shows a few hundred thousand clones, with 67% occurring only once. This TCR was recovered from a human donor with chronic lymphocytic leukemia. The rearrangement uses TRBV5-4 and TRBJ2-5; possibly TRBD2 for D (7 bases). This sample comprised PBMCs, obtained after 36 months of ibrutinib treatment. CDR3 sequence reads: CASSPRGASGRRETQYF. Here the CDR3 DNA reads TGTGCCAGCAGCCCGAGGGGGGCGTCCGGGAGGAGGGAGACCCAGTACTTC.